The clone carrying this T cell receptor (beta chain) was seen only a few times. Its matching antigen is unknown. This table comes from immunoSEQ multiplex PCR, and its TCRdb copy is limited to in-frame clones, with some not included. In the table there are about 120,000 clones, around 95% of which are singletons. This sample was included in a study of OX40 agonist ivuxolimab in advanced cancers. Study overall: It was ivuxolimab, an agonistic anti-OX40 (CD134) antibody, that patients were treated with. Two cutaneous melanoma patients and one hepatocellular carcinoma patient, three in all, had partial responses.

Whole-study findings and limits: Among patients with partial responses at 0.1-3.0 mg/kg, clonal expansion was among the lowest. Averaged across samples, CD8+ T cells carried more expanded clones than CD4+ did.

This TCR was recovered from an adult with an advanced solid tumor such as melanoma, head and neck, liver or kidney cancer. The sequenced sample was CD4+ or CD8+ T cells sorted from blood, obtained in a trial of the OX40 agonist ivuxolimab.

The CDR3 DNA sequence: TGTGCCAGCAGCCTACGCGGGGGGTTCGGGGAGCTGTTTTTT. It yields the protein CASSLRGGFGELFF. The gene calls are TRBV11-3 and TRBJ2-2; TRBD2 agrees at 8 bases. With V trimmed by 5 bases and J by 7 bases, 6 bases remained unmatched. Germline V CDR1 and CDR2: SGHNT, YENEEA. The CDR3 loop spans 14 amino acids. The complete variable domain, with remaining parts taken from reference TRBV11-3 and TRBJ2-2, reads EAGVVQSPRYKIIEKKQPVAFWCNPISGHNTLYWYLQNLGQGPELLIRYENEEAVDDSQLPKDRFSAERLKGVDSTLKIQPAELGDSAVYLCASSLRGGFGELFFGEGSRLTVL.